Below, 18 T cell receptor beta chains from the same sample are listed, as sequenced in a study of blood T cell repertoires in COVID-19. Libraries were prepared by immunoSEQ multiplex PCR; TCRdb keeps only in-frame clonotypes and omits some of them. The sample consists of a few hundred thousand clones, more than 75% of them appearing once. Sequences were obtained from peripheral blood. The source is a woman in her 70s with COVID-19, enrolled during active disease.

This chain links TRBV10-3 with TRBJ2-1; 8 positions match TRBD2. The trim removed 4 bases at V and 7 bases at J, leaving 6 bases unmatched. Germline lookup yields CDR1 ENHRY and CDR2 SYGVKD. The CDR3 totals 14 residues. The CDR3 coding sequence is TGTGCCATCAGTGCGACGGGAGGGGGGAATGAGCAGTTCTTC. Its translation is CAISATGGGNEQFF.

The chain links TRBV24-1 to TRBJ2-7; D unresolved. The CDR3 consists of 15 residues. Looked up from germline, CDR1 is KGHDR and CDR2 is SFDVKD. The ends were cut back, 4 bases at V and 2 bases at J, with 14 bases in the middle. In DNA form, the CDR3 reads TGTGCCACCAGTGACCCCTCGACACCCACCTACGAGCAGTACTTC. Translated: CATSDPSTPTYEQYF.

This sequence joins TRBV11-3 and TRBJ2-1; 7 nucleotides agree with TRBD2. The CDR3 spans 15 residues. J was trimmed by 7 bases and V by 5 bases; bases with no gene match: 11. Germline V CDR1 and CDR2: SGHNT, YENEEA. The DNA for the CDR3 is TGTGCCAGCAGCCGCCCGGGGGAGGGAGGGAATGAGCAGTTCTTC. Translated: CASSRPGEGGNEQFF.

The genes are TRBV4-3 and TRBJ2-1; 13 bases match TRBD2. This CDR3 is built from 17 residues. Germline CDR1 is LGHNA and CDR2 is YSLEER. J gave up 6 bases and V 3 bases, and 8 bases lay outside the gene matches. CDR3 coding DNA: TGCGCCAGCAGCCAGGGAACCGGACTAGCGGGAGTCAATGAGCAGTTCTTC. This gives the protein CASSQGTGLAGVNEQFF.

V and J are TRBV2 and TRBJ2-7, with D unresolved. CDR1 SNHLY and CDR2 FYNNEI come from the germline V gene. The CDR3 contains 12 residues. Between the trimmed V and J ends, which lost 6 bases and 3 bases, there was a span of 9 bases. The CDR3 bases are TGTGCCAGCAGCTCTTACATCTACGAGCAGTACTTC. It codes for CASSSYIYEQYF.

DNA for the CDR3: TGTGCCAGCAGGCCCGGGACTAGCGGTCATACGCAGTATTTT. Translating gives CASRPGTSGHTQYF. The chain carries TRBV6-5 and TRBJ2-3; 11 positions match TRBD2. Germline-derived CDR1 and CDR2 are MNHEY and SVGAGI. The V gene end was trimmed by 6 bases and the J gene end by 7 bases; junction bases not matched to a gene: 6. The CDR3 length is 14 residues.

CDR3 nucleotide sequence: TGCAGCGTTACAGGAAGCTCCTACAATGAGCAGTTCTTC. Translating gives CSVTGSSYNEQFF. This chain connects TRBV29-1 to TRBJ2-1; D perhaps matches TRBD1 (5 bases). V lost 5 bases and J 0 bases, leaving 8 bases between the germline ends. CDR1 SQVTM and CDR2 ANQGSEA come from the germline V gene. The CDR3 is made up of 13 amino acids.

The CDR3 DNA is TGTGCCAGCAGCCGATACAGGGATACCGGCGAGCAGTACTTC. Translating it yields CASSRYRDTGEQYF. The chain uses TRBV6-5 and TRBJ2-7, with a tentative D call TRBD1 (6 bases). Germline V CDR1 and CDR2: MNHEY, SVGAGI. The CDR3 sequence is 14 residues long. The V gene lost 6 bases and the J gene lost 6 bases, with 18 bases spanning the gap.

This clone was counted only a few times. The chain combines TRBV15 with TRBJ1-5; D gene unclear. This CDR3 region has 12 residues. Germline loops: CDR1 LNHNV, CDR2 YYDKDF (reference sequence). Trimming cost V 8 bases and J 2 bases, with 7 bases left between them. The CDR3 region has the DNA TGTGCCACCGGAGAAGGCAATCAGCCCCAGCATTTT. Its translation: CATGEGNQPQHF.

V and J are TRBV7-2 and TRBJ2-1, with D possibly matching TRBD2 (6 bases). Germline CDR1 and CDR2: SGHTA and FQGNSA. The CDR3 length is 13 residues. With 0 bases removed from V and 13 bases from J, the gap between germline ends came to 13 bases. DNA for the CDR3: TGTGCCAGCAGCTTAGCGGAGGGCCTTTATCAGTTCTTC. Its translation: CASSLAEGLYQFF.

The J gene is TRBJ2-5, the V gene TRBV5-4; 9 bases are shared with TRBD1. The CDR3 runs 14 residues. CDR1 and CDR2 from the germline V gene are SGHNT and YYREEE (reference sequence). J lost 1 base, V lost 5 bases, and 3 bases had no gene match. In DNA form, the CDR3 reads TGTGCCAGCAGTAAGACAGGGGGCCAAGAGACCCAGTACTTC. Amino acids: CASSKTGGQETQYF.

J is TRBJ2-2 and V is TRBV9; the D gene is possibly TRBD2 (5 bases). From germline, CDR1 is SGDLS and CDR2 YYNGEE. Trimming pared 6 bases from V and 5 bases from J, leaving 14 bases between. The CDR3 has 14 amino acids. CDR3: CASTSGVGTGELFF. CDR3 coding DNA: TGTGCCAGCACCAGCGGAGTAGGGACCGGGGAGCTGTTTTTT.

This clone has only one observation. This chain links TRBV29-1 with TRBJ1-1; 9 bases fit TRBD1. The V gene's germline CDR1 is SQVTM and CDR2 ANQGSEA. The CDR3 is made up of 13 amino acids. The trim removed 6 bases at V and 4 bases at J, leaving 6 bases unmatched. The CDR3 sequence is CSVAGTGSTEAFF. The CDR3 coding sequence is TGCAGCGTCGCCGGGACAGGGTCCACTGAAGCTTTCTTT.

The chain links TRBV6-2 or TRBV6-3 to TRBJ2-1, with TRBD1 matching 7 bases. Germline values: CDR1 MNHEY, CDR2 SVGEGT. Germline trimming cut 0 bases from V and 2 bases from J; bases unmatched to any gene: 7. This CDR3 spans 17 amino acids. Here the CDR3 DNA reads TGTGCCAGCAGTTACTCGAGGACAGGTACTACCTACAATGAGCAGTTCTTC. Translated: CASSYSRTGTTYNEQFF.

The chain carries TRBV6-5 and TRBJ1-1; a weak D match, TRBD1 (5 bases). This CDR3 has 13 amino acids. Between the trimmed V and J ends, which lost 6 bases and 4 bases, there was a span of 12 bases. Germline V gives CDR1 MNHEY, CDR2 SVGAGI. CDR3 nucleotides: TGTGCCAGCAGACAAGAGACAGTCACTGAAGCTTTCTTT. Translating it yields CASRQETVTEAFF.

The J gene is TRBJ2-7, the V gene TRBV5-8, with 11 bases that match TRBD1. Germline V lookup: CDR1 SGHTS, CDR2 YDEGEE. V dropped 10 bases and J dropped 3; count of bases not matched to a gene: 3. The length of the CDR3 is 12 residues. The CDR3 region is CAGGQGVYEQYF. As DNA, the CDR3 is TGTGCCGGGGGACAGGGGGTCTACGAGCAGTACTTC.

The chain employs TRBV7-2 and TRBJ2-7; D not resolved. The V end was cut by 5 bases, the J end by 2 bases, with 4 bases between. CDR1 is SGHTA and CDR2 is FQGNSA in the germline V gene. This CDR3 spans 11 amino acids. CDR3 nucleotide sequence: TGTGCCAGCAGCCCCGCCTACGAGCAGTACTTC. This encodes CASSPAYEQYF.

CDR3 coding DNA: TGTGCCAGCTCACCCCCCAGGACAGGGGGTGTCACTGAAGCTTTCTTT. Residues: CASSPPRTGGVTEAFF. The chain employs TRBV18 and TRBJ1-1; 10 bases are a match to TRBD1. Trimming removed 3 bases from V and 4 bases from J; junction bases left unmatched: 8. CDR1 is KGHSH and CDR2 is LQKENI in the germline V gene. CDR3 length equals 16 residues.